This section outlines one T cell receptor (beta chain) sequence together with its context. This clonotype appeared many times. This clone's antigen is unknown. No per-base quality is available; no much larger clone lies one base away. The library was produced with PCR. This sample was sequenced with an Illumina HiSeq 2500. Molecular barcoding was employed in the preparation of TCR libraries, with unique molecular identifiers being used to normalize TCRbeta repertoire quantification. The public reads were run again by TCRdb, first through fastp at Q25 and then through MiXCR, and only productive beta chains were kept. Identical CDR3 proteins give one entry, which carries the most common genes and DNA. The sample data list approximately 350,000 distinct CDR3 sequences, and less than 15% of these were observed just once. 4.3% of the sample is in the top ten clones. The record originates from a study of T-cell reconstitution after alpha-beta-depleted transplantation in children (dated by TCRdb to 2016 to 2017). About the investigation overall: Using TCR repertoire profiling, the study quantitatively followed how T-cell immune reconstitution unfolded in children after TCRalphabeta/CD19-depleted allogeneic hematopoietic cell transplantation.

The sequences come from PBMCs, collected from the stem cell graft. The sequence derives from a human donor who donated a stem cell graft to a child with Fanconi anemia.

At the DNA level, the sequence is TGTGCCAGCAGCTTAGGAGGGGGGGCCCGCAATGAGCAGTTCTTC. It codes for CASSLGGGARNEQFF. Rearrangement joined TRBV11-1 to TRBJ2-1, with TRBD2 tentatively as D gene (7 bases match). The CDR3 holds 15 amino acids from the cysteine to the phenylalanine. CDR3 DNA only is kept here, 45 bases in frame from base 1. At the junction V is shortened by 1 base and J by 6 bases, with 13 bases in between. For CDR1 and CDR2, the germline V gene (reference sequence) lists SGHAT and FQDESV.